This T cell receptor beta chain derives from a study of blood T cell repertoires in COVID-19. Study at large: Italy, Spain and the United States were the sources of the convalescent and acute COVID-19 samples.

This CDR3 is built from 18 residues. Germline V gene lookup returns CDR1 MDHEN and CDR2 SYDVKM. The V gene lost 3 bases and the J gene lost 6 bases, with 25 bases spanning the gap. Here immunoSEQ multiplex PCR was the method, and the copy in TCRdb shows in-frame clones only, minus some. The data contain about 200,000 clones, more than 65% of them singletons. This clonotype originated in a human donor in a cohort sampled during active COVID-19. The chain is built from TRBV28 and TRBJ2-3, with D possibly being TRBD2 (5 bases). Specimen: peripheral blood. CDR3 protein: CASSFEGLTGNLRDTQYF. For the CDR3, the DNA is TGTGCCAGCAGTTTTGAGGGCCTGACCGGGAACCTTCGGGATACGCAGTATTTT.